This T cell receptor (beta chain) was identified in a study of OX40 agonist ivuxolimab in advanced cancers. Study-wide background: People in dose escalation had one of these cancers: hepatocellular carcinoma, melanoma, renal cell or head and neck cancer.

Researchers took blood at baseline, on cycle 4 day 1, and on cycle 7 day 1. Generated by immunoSEQ multiplex PCR, the TCRdb table keeps only in-frame clones and is missing some. The sample lists about 72,000 clones; roughly 80% were seen once. This specimen consisted of CD4+ or CD8+ T cells sorted from blood, obtained in a trial of the OX40 agonist ivuxolimab. The clonotype comes from an adult with an advanced solid tumor such as melanoma, head and neck, liver or kidney cancer.

CDR3 sequence reads: CASSPVPEDYGYTF. Written as DNA, the CDR3 is TGTGCCAGCAGTCCGGTACCCGAAGACTATGGCTACACCTTC. The rearrangement joins TRBV28 to TRBJ1-2; D is uncertain. Germline V gene data show CDR1 as MDHEN and CDR2 as SYDVKM. Trimming removed 5 bases from V and 3 bases from J, with 13 bases in between. The CDR3 is 14 amino acids.